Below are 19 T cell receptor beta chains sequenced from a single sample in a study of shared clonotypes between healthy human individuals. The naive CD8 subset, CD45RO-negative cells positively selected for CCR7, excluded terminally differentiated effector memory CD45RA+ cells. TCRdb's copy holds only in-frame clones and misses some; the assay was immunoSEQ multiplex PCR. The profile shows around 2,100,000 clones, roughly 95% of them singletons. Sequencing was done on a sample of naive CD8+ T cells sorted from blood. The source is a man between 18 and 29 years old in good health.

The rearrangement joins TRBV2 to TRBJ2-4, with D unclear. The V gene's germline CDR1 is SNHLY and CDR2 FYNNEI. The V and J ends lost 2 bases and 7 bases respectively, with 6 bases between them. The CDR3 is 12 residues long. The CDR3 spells CASSEYRNIQYF. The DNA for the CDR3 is TGTGCCAGCAGTGAATATCGGAACATTCAGTACTTC.

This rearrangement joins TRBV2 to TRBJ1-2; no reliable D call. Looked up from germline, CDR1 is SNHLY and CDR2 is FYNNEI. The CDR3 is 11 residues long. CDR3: CSRWALYGYTF. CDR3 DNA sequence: TGTTCCCGGTGGGCCCTCTATGGCTACACCTTC.

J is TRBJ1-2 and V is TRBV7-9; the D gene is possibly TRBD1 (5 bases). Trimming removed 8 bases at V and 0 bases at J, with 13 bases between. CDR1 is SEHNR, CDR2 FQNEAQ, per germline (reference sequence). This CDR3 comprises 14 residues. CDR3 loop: CASGGRRANYGYTF. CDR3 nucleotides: TGTGCCAGCGGGGGACGAAGAGCTAACTATGGCTACACCTTC.

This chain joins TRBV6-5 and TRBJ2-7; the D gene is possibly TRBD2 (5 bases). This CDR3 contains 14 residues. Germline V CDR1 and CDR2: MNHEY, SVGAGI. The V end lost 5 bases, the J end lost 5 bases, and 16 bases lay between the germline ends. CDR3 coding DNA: TGTGCCAGCAGTCCCGACACCCCGGGGAACGAGCAGTACTTC. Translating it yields CASSPDTPGNEQYF.

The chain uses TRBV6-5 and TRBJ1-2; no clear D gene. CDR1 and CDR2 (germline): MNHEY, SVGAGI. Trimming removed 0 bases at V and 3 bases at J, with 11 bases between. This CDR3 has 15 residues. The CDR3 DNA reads TGTGCCAGCAGTTACTCCGCGGCGCATTACTATGGCTACACCTTC. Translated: CASSYSAAHYYGYTF.

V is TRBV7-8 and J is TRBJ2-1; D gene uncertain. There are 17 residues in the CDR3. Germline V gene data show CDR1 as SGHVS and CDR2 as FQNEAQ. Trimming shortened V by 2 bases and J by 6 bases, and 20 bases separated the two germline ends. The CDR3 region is CASSLWYTSPVVNEQFF. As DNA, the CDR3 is TGTGCCAGCAGCTTATGGTACACCAGCCCCGTCGTCAATGAGCAGTTCTTC.

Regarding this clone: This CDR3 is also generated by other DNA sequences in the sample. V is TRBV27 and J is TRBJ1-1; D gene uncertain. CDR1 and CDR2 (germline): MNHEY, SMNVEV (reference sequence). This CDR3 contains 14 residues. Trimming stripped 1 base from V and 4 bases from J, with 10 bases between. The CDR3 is CASSLYAGGTEAFF. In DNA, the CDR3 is TGTGCCAGCAGTTTATATGCGGGAGGCACTGAAGCTTTCTTT.

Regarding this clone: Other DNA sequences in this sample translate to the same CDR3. The CDR3 DNA follows: TGTGCCAGCAGCTTAGGCGGTGGCCAGCCCCAGCATTTT. Translated: CASSLGGGQPQHF. The chain uses TRBV7-9 and TRBJ1-5; D is uncertain. Trimming pared 1 base from V and 7 bases from J, leaving 8 bases between. This CDR3 comprises 13 residues. From germline, CDR1 is SEHNR and CDR2 FQNEAQ (reference sequence).

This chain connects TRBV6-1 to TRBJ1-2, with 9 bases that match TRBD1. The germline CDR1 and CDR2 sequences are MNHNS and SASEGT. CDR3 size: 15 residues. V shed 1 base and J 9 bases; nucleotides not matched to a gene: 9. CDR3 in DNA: TGTGCCAGCAGTGAAGGAGGGACAGGGACCATTAGCTACACCTTC. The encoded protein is CASSEGGTGTISYTF.

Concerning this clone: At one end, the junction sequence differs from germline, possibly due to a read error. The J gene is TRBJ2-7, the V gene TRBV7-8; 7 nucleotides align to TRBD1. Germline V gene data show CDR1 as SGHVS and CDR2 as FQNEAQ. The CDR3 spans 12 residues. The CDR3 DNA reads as TGTGCCAGCAGCTCATACAGGGGCGACCCAACATTC. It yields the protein CASSSYRGDPTF.

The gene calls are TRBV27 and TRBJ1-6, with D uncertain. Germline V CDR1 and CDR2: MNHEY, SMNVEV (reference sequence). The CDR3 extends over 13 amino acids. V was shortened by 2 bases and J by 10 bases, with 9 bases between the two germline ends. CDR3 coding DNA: TGTGCCAGCAGTTTAGACATAGGCTCACCCCTCCACTTT. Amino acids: CASSLDIGSPLHF.

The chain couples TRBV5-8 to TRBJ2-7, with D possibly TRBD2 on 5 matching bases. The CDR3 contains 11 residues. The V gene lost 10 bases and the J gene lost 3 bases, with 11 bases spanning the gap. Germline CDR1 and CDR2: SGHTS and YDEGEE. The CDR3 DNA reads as TGTGCCGCGGGCGGCATCTACGAGCAGTACTTC. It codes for CAAGGIYEQYF.

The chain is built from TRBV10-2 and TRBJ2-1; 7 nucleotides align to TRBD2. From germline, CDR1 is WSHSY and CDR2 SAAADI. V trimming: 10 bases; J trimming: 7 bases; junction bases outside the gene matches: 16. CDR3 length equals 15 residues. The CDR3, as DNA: TGCGCCACTCTAGCGGAGTGGGGTCTGGGAAATGAGCAGTTCTTC. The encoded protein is CATLAEWGLGNEQFF.

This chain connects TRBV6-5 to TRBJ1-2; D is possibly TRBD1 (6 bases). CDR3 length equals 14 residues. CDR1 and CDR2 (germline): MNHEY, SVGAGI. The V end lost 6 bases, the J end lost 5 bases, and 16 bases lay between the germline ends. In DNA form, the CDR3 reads TGTGCCAGCAGCGGACAGCTCGGGGGATATGGCTACACCTTC. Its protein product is CASSGQLGGYGYTF.

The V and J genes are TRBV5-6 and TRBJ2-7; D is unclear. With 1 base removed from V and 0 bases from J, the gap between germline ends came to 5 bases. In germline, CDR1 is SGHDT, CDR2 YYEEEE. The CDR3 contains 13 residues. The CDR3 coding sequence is TGTGCCAGCAGCTTGACATACTCCTACGAGCAGTACTTC. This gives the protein CASSLTYSYEQYF.

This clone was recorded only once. For the CDR3, the DNA is TGTGCCAGCAGCAGCCTACAGGGGATTGGGACTGAAGCTTTCTTT. It translates to CASSSLQGIGTEAFF. The chain recombines TRBV5-5 with TRBJ1-1; TRBD1 agrees at 7 bases. V was clipped by 4 bases and J by 5 bases; unmatched bases: 11. The CDR3 covers 15 residues. Looked up from germline, CDR1 is SGHKS and CDR2 is YYEKEE (reference sequence).

This CDR3 reads CASRPGVAYNEQFF. The CDR3 coding sequence is TGTGCCAGCCGTCCGGGAGTTGCCTACAATGAGCAGTTCTTC. This chain links TRBV27 with TRBJ2-1; tentatively, D is TRBD2 (6 bases). The CDR3 runs 14 residues. Trimming stripped 8 bases from V and 2 bases from J, with 13 bases between. The germline V gene encodes CDR1 MNHEY and CDR2 SMNVEV (reference sequence).

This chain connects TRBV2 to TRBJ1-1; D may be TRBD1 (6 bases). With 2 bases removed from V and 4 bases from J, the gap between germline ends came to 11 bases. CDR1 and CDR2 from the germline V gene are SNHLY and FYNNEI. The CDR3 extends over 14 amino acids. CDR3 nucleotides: TGTGCCAGCAGTGAATACGAGGGGGGCACTGAAGCTTTCTTT. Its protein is CASSEYEGGTEAFF.

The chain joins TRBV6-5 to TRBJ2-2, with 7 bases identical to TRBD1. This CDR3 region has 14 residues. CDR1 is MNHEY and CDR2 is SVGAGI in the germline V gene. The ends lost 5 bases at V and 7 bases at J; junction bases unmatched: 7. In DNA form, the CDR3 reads TGTGCCAGCAGTCCGCGACAGGGTGGCGGGGAGCTGTTTTTT. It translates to CASSPRQGGGELFF.